This T cell receptor beta chain was recorded in a study of post-analysis software for immune sequencing data. General study points: Those samples that were prepared in the same batch co-clustered strongly by F measure. In patients, about five TRBV segments were more frequent than in controls, with TRBV5-6, TRBV5-1 and TRBV20-1 among them.

V lost 7 bases and J lost 9; bases outside the gene matches: 13. Germline values: CDR1 SQVTM, CDR2 ANQGSEA. The length of the CDR3 is 14 residues. Researchers reported that TCR beta cDNA libraries carried unique molecular identifiers. TCRdb recomputed calls from the PCR reads with MiXCR, one row per CDR3 protein. This repertoire shows roughly 730,000 distinct CDR3 sequences, roughly 30% found once; its top ten account for around 0.6%. Points on this clonotype: What it binds is not known.

Sequenced input: blood. This receptor was identified in a girl aged 5 to 17 with multiple sclerosis. V gene TRBV29-1 combines with J gene TRBJ2-1; 9 positions match TRBD2. The CDR3, as DNA: TGCAGCGGGGCGCGGGAGGGTAGACACTTTGAGCAGTTCTTC. It yields the protein CSGAREGRHFEQFF.